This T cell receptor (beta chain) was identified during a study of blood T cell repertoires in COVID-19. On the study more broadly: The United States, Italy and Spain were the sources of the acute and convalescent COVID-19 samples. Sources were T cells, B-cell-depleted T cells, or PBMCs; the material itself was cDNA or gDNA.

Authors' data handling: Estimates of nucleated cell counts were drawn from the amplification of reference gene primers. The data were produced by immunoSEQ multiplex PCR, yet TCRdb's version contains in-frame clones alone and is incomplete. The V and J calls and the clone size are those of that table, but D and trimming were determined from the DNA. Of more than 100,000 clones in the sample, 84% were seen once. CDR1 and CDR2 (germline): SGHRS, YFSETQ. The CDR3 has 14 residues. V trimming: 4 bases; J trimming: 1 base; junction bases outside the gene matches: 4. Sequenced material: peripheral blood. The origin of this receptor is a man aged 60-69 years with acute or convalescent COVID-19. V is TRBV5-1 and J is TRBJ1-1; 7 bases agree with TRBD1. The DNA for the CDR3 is TGCGCCAGCAGCGCAGGGACAGAGAACACTGAAGCTTTCTTT. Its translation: CASSAGTENTEAFF.